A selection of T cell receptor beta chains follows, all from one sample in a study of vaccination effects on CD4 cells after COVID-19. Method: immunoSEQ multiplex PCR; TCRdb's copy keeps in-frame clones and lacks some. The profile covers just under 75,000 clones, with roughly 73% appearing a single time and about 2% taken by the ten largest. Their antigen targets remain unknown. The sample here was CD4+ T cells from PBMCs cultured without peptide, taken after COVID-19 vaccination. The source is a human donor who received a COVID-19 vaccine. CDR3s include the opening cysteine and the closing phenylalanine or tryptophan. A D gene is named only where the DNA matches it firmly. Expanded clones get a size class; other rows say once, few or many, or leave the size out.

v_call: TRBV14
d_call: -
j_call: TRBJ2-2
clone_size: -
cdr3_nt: TGTGCCAGCAGCCAAGATCGTGTGAGTGGCATCACCGGGGAGCTGTTTTTT
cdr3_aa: CASSQDRVSGITGELFF

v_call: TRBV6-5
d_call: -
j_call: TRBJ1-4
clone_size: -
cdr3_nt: TGTGCCAGCAGGGGGCGACGGTTCGTAGAAAAACTGTTTTTT
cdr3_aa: CASRGRRFVEKLFF

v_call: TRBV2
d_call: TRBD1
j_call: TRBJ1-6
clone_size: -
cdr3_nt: TGTGCCAGCAGTGTCCTGGGACAGGGAAATTCACCCCTCCACTTT
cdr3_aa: CASSVLGQGNSPLHF

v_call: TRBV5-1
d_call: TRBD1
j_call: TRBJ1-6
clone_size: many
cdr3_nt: TGCGCCAGCAGCACCGGGACAGCCCCCTCTACCCTCCACTTT
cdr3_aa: CASSTGTAPSTLHF

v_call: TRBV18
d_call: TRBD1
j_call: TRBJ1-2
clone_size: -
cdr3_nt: TGTGCCAGCTCACCCAGGACAGGGGTGGACGGCTACACCTTC
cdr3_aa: CASSPRTGVDGYTF

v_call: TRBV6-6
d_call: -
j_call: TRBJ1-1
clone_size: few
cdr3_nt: TGTGCCAGCCGGGACCGGATTGGACAAGCTGAAGCTTTCTTT
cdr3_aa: CASRDRIGQAEAFF

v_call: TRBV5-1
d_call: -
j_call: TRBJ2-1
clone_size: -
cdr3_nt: TGCGCCAGCAGCTTGATGCCAGGGGTCGCATACAATGAGCAGTTCTTC
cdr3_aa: CASSLMPGVAYNEQFF

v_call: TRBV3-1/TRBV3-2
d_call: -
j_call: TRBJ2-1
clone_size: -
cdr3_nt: TGTGCCAGCAGGCGACTCGGTGAGCAGTTCTTC
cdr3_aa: CASRRLGEQFF

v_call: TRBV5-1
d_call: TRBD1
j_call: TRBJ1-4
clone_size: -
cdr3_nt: TGCGCCAGCAGCTTGGAGGGACAGGGAATCGCAACTAATGAAAAACTGTTTTTT
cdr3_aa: CASSLEGQGIATNEKLFF

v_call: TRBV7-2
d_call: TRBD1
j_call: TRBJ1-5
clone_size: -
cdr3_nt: TGTGCCAGCAGCGGGGGGGGGACAGGTCACAATCAGCCCCAGCATTTT
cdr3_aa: CASSGGGTGHNQPQHF

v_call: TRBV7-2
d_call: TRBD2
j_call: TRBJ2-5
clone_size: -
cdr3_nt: TGTGCCAGCAGCTCTAAAGGACTAGCGGTCTGGGAGACCCAGTACTTC
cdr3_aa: CASSSKGLAVWETQYF

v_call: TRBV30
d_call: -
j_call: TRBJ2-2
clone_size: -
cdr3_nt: TGTGCCTGGAGTATAACAGTTAACACCGGGGAGCTGTTTTTT
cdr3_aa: CAWSITVNTGELFF

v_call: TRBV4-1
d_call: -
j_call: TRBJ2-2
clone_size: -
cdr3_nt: TGCGCCAGCAGCCCCACTGTCCGCCACACCGGGGAGCTGTTTTTT
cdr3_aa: CASSPTVRHTGELFF

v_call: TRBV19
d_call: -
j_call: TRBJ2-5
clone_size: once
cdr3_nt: TGTGCCAGTAGTATAGTACGTAGTGGGGAGACCCAGTACTTC
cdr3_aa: CASSIVRSGETQYF

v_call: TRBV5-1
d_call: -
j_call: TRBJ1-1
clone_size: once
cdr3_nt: TGCGCCAGCAGCTTTGCGCGAGACACTGAAGCTTTCTTT
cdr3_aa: CASSFARDTEAFF

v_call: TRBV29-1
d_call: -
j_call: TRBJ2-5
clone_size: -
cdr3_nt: TGCAGCACTAGTGGGTGGGGACAAGAGACCCAGTACTTC
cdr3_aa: CSTSGWGQETQYF

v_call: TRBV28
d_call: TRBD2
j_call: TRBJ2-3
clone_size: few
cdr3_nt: TGTGCCAGCAGCCGCGGGGGGACCACAGATACGCAGTATTTT
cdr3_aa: CASSRGGTTDTQYF

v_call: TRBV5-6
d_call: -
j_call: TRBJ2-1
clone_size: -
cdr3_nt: TGTGCCAGCAGCTTGGGGGGGAAAACCTACAATGAGCAGTTCTTC
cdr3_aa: CASSLGGKTYNEQFF

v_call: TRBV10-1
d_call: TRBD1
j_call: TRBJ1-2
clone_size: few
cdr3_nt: TGCGCCAGCAGCGGGACAGAAGGTGGCTACACCTTC
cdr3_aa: CASSGTEGGYTF

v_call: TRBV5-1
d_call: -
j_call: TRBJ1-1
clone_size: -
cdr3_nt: TGCGCCAGCAGCTTGGAAGGCAGGGAAGGAATAGCTTTCTTT
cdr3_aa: CASSLEGREGIAFF

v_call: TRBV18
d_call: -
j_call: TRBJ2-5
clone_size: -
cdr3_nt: TGTGCCAGCTCACCGCCCACTCAGGACCTGGAGACCCAGTACTTC
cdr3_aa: CASSPPTQDLETQYF

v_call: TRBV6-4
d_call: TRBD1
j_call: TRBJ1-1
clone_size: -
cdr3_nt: TGTGCCGGGCCCAGGGGGCGGATCACTGAAGCTTTCTTT
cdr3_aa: CAGPRGRITEAFF

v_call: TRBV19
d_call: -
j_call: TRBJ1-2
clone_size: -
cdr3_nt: TGTGCCAGTAGTATTGGAGGGTCCAGGATTAACTATGGCTACACCTTC
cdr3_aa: CASSIGGSRINYGYTF

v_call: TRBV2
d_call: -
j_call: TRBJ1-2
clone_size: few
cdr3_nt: TGTGCCACAGGGACCTATGGCTACACCTTC
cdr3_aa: CATGTYGYTF

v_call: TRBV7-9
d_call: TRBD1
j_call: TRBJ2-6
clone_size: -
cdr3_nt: TGTGCCAGCAGGGGATCGACCGGGACAGGGTTATCTGGGGCCAACGTCCTGACTTTC
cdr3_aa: CASRGSTGTGLSGANVLTF

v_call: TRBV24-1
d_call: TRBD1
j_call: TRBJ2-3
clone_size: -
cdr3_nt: TGTGCCACCAGTGACCCCGGACAGGGGATCACAGATACGCAGTATTTT
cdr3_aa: CATSDPGQGITDTQYF

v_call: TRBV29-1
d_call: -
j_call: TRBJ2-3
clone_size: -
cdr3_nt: TGCAGCGTTGAACACAGAATCACAGATACGCAGTATTTT
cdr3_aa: CSVEHRITDTQYF

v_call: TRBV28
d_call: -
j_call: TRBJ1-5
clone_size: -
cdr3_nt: TGTGCCAGCACACACGGGACTCAGCCCCAGCATTTT
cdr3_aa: CASTHGTQPQHF

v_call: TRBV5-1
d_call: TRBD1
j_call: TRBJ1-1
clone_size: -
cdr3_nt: TGCGCCAGCAGCTTTTTGACAGGGGCGTCGAACACTGAAGCTTTCTTT
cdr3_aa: CASSFLTGASNTEAFF

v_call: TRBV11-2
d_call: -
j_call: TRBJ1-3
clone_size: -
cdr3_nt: TGTGCCAGCAGGGACGGGAGCTCTGGAAACACCATATATTTT
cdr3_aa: CASRDGSSGNTIYF

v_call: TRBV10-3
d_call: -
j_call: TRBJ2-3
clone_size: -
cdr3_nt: TGTGCCATCACCGCGCGGGTTCTGCCAGATACGCAGTATTTT
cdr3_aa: CAITARVLPDTQYF

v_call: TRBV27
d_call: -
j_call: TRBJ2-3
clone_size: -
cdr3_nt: TGTGCCAGCAGTTTTTGGAGACAGAGCACAGATACGCAGTATTTT
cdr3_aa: CASSFWRQSTDTQYF

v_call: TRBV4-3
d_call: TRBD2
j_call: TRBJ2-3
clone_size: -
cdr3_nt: TGCGCCAGCGGAGCGGGGGGCCTTACAGATACGCAGTATTTT
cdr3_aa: CASGAGGLTDTQYF

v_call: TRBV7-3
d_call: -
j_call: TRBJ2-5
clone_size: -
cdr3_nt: TGTGCCAGCAGCTTAGGGGCAGAGAGAAGGGAGACCCAGTACTTC
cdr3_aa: CASSLGAERRETQYF

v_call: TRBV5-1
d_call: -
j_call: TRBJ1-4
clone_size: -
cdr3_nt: TGCGCCAGCAGCTTCGACCTCCGAGGCACTAATGAAAAACTGTTTTTT
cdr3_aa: CASSFDLRGTNEKLFF

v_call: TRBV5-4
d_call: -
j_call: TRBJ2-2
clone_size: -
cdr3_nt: TGTGCCAGCAGCCGTGGGGCTGGCACCGGGGAGCTGTTTTTT
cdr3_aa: CASSRGAGTGELFF

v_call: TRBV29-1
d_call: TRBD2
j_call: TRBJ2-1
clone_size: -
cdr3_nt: TGCAGTGTGCGGGGGGGCTCCTACAATGAGCAGTTCTTC
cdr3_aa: CSVRGGSYNEQFF

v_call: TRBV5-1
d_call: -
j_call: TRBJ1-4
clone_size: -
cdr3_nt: TGCGCCAGCAGCTTGGGAAGTACACCCGAAAAACTGTTTTTT
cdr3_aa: CASSLGSTPEKLFF

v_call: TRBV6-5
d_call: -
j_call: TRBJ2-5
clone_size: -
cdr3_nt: TGTGCCAGCAGTTATAACCGCGCGAACCAAGAGACCCAGTACTTC
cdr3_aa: CASSYNRANQETQYF

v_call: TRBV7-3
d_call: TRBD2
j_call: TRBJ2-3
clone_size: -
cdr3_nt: TGTGCCAGCAGTCCAAGCGGGGGGGCAGGCACAGATACGCAGTATTTT
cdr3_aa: CASSPSGGAGTDTQYF

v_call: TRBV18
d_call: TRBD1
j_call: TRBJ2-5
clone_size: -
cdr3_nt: TGTGCCAGCTCACAAGCAGGGGGTGAGACCCAGTACTTC
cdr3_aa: CASSQAGGETQYF

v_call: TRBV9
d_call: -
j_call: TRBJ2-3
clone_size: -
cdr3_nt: TGTGCCAGCAGCGTAGGGGTTGGAGGGGGCACAGATACGCAGTATTTT
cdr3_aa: CASSVGVGGGTDTQYF

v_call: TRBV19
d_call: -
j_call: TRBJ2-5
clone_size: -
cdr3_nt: TGTGCCAGTAGTATCGTTTCGTTCTCAGAGACCCAGTACTTC
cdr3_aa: CASSIVSFSETQYF

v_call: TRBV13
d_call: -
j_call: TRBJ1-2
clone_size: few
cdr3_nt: TGTGCCAGCAGCTTCGGAGGGGCGTCAGGATATGGCTACACCTTC
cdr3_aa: CASSFGGASGYGYTF

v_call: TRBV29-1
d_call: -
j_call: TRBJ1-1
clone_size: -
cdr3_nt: TGCAGCGTTCGTACGGGTTTGATGAACACTGAAGCTTTCTTT
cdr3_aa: CSVRTGLMNTEAFF

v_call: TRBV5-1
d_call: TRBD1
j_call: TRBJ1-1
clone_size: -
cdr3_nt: TGCGCCAGCAGCCCAGGGGGCGCGGAGACTGAAGCTTTCTTT
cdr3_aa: CASSPGGAETEAFF

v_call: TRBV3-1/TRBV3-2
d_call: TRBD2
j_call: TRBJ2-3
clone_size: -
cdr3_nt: TGTGCCAGCAGCCAAAAAACTAGCGGGGGGGTGAGGAATACGCAGTATTTT
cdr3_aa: CASSQKTSGGVRNTQYF

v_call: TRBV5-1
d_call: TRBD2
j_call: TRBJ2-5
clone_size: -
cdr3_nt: TGCGCCAGCAGCTTGGCAGCGGGGGCCTCACGAACGGAGACCCAGTACTTC
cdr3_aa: CASSLAAGASRTETQYF